This T cell receptor beta chain is from a study of blood T cell repertoires in COVID-19. Study as a whole: Italy, Spain and the United States were the sources of the convalescent and acute COVID-19 samples. PBMCs, B-cell-depleted T cells, or T cells provided the cDNA or gDNA that made up the material.

How the authors handled the data: Estimation of nucleated cell counts relied on the amplification of reference gene primers. Sequencing was performed with immunoSEQ multiplex PCR; in TCRdb, only in-frame clones are kept and a portion is missing. V and J calls and clone size follow that table, whereas D and trimming were derived from the DNA. The sample has 65,000 to 70,000 clones; under 95% are singletons. Sequenced sample: peripheral blood. The clonotype comes from a man aged 65-85 years with active COVID-19.

The CDR3 loop reads CASSHRQGAMGTDTQYF. For the CDR3, the DNA is TGTGCCAGCAGTCACCGCCAGGGGGCAATGGGCACAGATACGCAGTATTTT. The chain carries TRBV6-2 or TRBV6-3 and TRBJ2-3; 8 bases are shared with TRBD1. The CDR3 is 17 residues long. Germline V gene data show CDR1 as MNHEY and CDR2 as SVGEGT. After removal of 5 bases from V and 1 base from J, the junction contained 11 bases not matched to a gene.